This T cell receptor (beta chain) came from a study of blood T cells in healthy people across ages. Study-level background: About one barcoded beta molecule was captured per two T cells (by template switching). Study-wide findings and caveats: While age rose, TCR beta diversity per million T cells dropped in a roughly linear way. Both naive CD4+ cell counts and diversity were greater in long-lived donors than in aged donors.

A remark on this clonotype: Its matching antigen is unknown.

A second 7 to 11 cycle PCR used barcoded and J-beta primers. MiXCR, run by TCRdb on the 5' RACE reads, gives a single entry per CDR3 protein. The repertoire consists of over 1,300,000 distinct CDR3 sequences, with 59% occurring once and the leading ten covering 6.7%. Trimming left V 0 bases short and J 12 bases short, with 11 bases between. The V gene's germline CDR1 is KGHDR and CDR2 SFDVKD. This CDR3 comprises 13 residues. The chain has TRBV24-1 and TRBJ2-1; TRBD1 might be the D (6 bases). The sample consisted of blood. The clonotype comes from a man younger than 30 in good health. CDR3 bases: TGTGCCACCAGTGATTTGGACAGGTCTGCGCAGTTCTTC. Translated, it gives CATSDLDRSAQFF.